The clone carrying this T cell receptor beta chain has at least ten counts. Its antigen is unknown. The CDR3 consists of 15 residues. V was cut by 4 bases and J by 2 bases, with 18 bases left in between. In germline, CDR1 is GTSNPN, CDR2 SVGIG (reference sequence). The sample originates from a study of T cells in Graves' hyperthyroidism and ophthalmopathy. RNA transcripts yielded amplified TCR beta CDR3 regions. The study used the HTBI primer set for a first-round RT-PCR of the TCR CDR3. TCRdb reprocessed the multiplex PCR reads with MiXCR, giving one entry per CDR3 protein. The sample holds hundreds of thousands of distinct CDR3 sequences; roughly 17% are singletons and the top ten take around 4%. Graves' hyperthyroidism qualified as stable when ophthalmopathy did not progress within 18 months. Reasons for excluding patients were uncontrolled infection, other autoimmune disease, pregnancy or lactation.

Broader study findings: The model identified upcoming ophthalmopathy a median approximately seven months ahead of onset.

The sequenced material came from blood. The V gene is TRBV30, the J gene TRBJ2-7; D gene unclear. The sequence came from a woman aged 30 to 39 with Graves' hyperthyroidism. CDR3 nucleotides: TGTGCCTGGAAAAGGGTGGTAGGTGGAACCTACGAGCAGTACTTC. Translating it yields CAWKRVVGGTYEQYF. The full variable domain, rest sourced from reference TRBV30 and TRBJ2-7, is SQTIHQWPATLVQPVGSPLSLECTVEGTSNPNLYWYRQAAGRGLQLLFYSVGIGQISSEVPQNLSASRPQDRQFILSSKKLLLSDSGFYLCAWKRVVGGTYEQYFGPGTRLTVT.